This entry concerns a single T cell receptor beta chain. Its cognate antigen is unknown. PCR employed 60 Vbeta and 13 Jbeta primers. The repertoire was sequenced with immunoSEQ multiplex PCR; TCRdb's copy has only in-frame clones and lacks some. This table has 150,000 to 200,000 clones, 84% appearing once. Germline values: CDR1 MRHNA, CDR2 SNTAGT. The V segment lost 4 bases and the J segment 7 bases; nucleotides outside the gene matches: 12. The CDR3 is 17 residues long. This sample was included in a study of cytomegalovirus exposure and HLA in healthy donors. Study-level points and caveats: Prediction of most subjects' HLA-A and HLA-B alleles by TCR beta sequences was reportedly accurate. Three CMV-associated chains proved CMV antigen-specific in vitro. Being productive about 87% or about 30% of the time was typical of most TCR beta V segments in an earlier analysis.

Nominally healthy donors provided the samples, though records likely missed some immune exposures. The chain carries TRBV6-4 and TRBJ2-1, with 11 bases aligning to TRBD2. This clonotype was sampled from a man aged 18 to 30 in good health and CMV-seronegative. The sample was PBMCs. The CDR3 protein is CASSVIAGGPLGNEQFF. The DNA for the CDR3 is TGTGCCAGCAGTGTGATAGCGGGGGGGCCTCTTGGAAATGAGCAGTTCTTC.